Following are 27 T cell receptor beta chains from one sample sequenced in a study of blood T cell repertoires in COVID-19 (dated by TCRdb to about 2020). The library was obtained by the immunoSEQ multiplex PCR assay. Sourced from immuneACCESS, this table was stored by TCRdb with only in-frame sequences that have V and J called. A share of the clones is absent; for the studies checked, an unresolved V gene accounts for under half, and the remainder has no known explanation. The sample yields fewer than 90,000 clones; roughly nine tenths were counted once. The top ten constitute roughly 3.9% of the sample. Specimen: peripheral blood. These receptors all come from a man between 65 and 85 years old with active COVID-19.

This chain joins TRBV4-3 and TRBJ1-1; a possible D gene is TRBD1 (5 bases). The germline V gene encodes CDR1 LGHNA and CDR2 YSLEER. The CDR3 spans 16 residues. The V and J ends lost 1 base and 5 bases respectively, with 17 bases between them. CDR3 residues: CASSQGVGTGGTEAFF. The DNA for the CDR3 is TGCGCCAGCAGCCAAGGGGTGGGCACCGGGGGAACTGAAGCTTTCTTT.

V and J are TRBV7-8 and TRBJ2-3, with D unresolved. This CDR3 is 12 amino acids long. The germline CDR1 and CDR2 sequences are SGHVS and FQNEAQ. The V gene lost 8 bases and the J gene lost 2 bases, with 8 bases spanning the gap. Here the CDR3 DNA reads TGTGCCAGCGGCCCCCTCACAGATACGCAGTATTTT. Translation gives CASGPLTDTQYF.

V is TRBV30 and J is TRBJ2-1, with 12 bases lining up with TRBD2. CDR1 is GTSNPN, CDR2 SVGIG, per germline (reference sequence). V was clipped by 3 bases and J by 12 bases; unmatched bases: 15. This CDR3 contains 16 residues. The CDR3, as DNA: TGTGCCTGGAGGAATAGGACTAGCGGGGCCCCCAGGGGGCAGTTCTTC. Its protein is CAWRNRTSGAPRGQFF. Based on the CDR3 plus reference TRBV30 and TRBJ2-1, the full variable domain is SQTIHQWPATLVQPVGSPLSLECTVEGTSNPNLYWYRQAAGRGLQLLFYSVGIGQISSEVPQNLSASRPQDRQFILSSKKLLLSDSGFYLCAWRNRTSGAPRGQFFGPGTRLTVL.

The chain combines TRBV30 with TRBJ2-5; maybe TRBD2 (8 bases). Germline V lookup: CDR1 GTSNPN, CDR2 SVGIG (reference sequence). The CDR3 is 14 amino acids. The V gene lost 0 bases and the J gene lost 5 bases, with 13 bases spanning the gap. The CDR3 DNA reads TGTGCCTGGAGTGTAGGGGGCGGGGGGGAGACCCAGTACTTC. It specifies CAWSVGGGGETQYF. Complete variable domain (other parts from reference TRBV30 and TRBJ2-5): SQTIHQWPATLVQPVGSPLSLECTVEGTSNPNLYWYRQAAGRGLQLLFYSVGIGQISSEVPQNLSASRPQDRQFILSSKKLLLSDSGFYLCAWSVGGGGETQYFGPGTRLLVL.

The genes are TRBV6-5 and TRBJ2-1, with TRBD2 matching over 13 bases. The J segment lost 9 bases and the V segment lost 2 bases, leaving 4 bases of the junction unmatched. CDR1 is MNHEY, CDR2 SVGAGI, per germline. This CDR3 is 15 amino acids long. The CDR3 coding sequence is TGTGCCAGCAGTTACCCGACTAGCGGGAGGACTGAGCAGTTCTTC. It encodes CASSYPTSGRTEQFF.

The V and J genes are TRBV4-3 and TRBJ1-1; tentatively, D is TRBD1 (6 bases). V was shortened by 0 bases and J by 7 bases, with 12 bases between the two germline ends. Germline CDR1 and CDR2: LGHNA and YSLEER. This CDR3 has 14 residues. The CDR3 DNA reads TGCGCCAGCAGCCAAGATTTGGGACAAGATGAAGCTTTCTTT. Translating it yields CASSQDLGQDEAFF.

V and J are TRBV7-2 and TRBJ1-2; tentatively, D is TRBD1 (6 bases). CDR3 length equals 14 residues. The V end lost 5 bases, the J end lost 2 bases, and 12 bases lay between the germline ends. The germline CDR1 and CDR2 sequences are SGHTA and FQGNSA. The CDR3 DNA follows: TGTGCCAGCAGCACCAGAACAGGGAACTATGGCTACACCTTC. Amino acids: CASSTRTGNYGYTF.

The CDR3 DNA reads as TGTGCCAGCAGCCAGGCCGCCGGCGGGAGGGGGGAGCAGTACTTC. Amino acids: CASSQAAGGRGEQYF. V gene TRBV3-1 (or the pseudogene TRBV3-2) combines with J gene TRBJ2-7; 9 bases are shared with TRBD2. V lost 3 bases and J lost 7; bases outside the gene matches: 10. Germline V CDR1 and CDR2: LGHDT, YNNKEL (reference sequence). The CDR3 loop spans 15 amino acids.

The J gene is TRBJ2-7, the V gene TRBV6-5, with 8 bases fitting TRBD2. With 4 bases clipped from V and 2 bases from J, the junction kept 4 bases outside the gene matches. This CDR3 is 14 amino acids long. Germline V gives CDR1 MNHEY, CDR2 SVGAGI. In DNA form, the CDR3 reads TGTGCCAGCAGTTCCACAGCGGGAGCCTACGAGCAGTACTTC. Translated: CASSSTAGAYEQYF.

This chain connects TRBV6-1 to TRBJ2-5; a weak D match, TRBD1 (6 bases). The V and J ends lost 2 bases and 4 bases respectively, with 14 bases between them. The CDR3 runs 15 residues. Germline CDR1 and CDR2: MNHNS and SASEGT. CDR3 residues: CASSEPGGWGETQYF. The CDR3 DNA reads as TGTGCCAGCAGTGAACCTGGGGGCTGGGGAGAGACCCAGTACTTC.

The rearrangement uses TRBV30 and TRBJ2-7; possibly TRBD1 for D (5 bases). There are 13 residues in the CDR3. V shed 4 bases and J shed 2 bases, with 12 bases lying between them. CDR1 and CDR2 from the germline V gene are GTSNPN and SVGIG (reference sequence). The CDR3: CAWKDKVTYEQYF. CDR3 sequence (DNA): TGTGCCTGGAAGGACAAGGTGACCTACGAGCAGTACTTC.

In nucleotides, the CDR3 is TGTGCCAGCAGTGAAAGCTACGGGATCTACACCTTC. Translation: CASSESYGIYTF. This chain links TRBV6-1 with TRBJ1-2, with D hard to call. The CDR3 totals 12 residues. V lost 2 bases and J lost 10, with 11 bases in between. Germline V gives CDR1 MNHNS, CDR2 SASEGT.

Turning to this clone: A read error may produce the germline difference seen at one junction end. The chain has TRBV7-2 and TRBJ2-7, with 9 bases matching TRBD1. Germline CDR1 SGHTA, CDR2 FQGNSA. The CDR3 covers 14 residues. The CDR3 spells CASSSEGQGWPGDF. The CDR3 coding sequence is TGTGCCAGCAGCTCCGAGGGACAGGGTTGGCCGGGGGACTTC.

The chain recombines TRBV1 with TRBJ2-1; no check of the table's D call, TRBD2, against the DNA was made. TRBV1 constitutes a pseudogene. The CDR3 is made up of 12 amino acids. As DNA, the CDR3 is TGCACCAGACGAGCGGGAGGGAATGAGCAGTTCTTC. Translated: CTRRAGGNEQFF.

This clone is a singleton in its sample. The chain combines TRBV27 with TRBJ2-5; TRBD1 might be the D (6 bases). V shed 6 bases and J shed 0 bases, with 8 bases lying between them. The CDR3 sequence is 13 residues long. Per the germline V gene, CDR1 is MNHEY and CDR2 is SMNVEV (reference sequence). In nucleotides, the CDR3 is TGTGCCAGCAGGCGACAGGACCAAGAGACCCAGTACTTC. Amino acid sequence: CASRRQDQETQYF.

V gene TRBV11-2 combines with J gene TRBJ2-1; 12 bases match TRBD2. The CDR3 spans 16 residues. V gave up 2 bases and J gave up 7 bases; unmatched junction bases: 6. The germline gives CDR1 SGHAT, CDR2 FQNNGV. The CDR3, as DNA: TGTGCCAGCAGCTTACTAGCGGGAGGGCCGGGTAATGAGCAGTTCTTC. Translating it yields CASSLLAGGPGNEQFF.

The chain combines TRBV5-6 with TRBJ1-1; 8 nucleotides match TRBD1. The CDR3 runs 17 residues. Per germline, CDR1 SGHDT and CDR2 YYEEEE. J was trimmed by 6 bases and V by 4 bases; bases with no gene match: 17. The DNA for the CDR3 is TGTGCCAGCAGCCGGGGACAGGACCGCGTGGGGGGCTCTGAAGCTTTCTTT. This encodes CASSRGQDRVGGSEAFF.

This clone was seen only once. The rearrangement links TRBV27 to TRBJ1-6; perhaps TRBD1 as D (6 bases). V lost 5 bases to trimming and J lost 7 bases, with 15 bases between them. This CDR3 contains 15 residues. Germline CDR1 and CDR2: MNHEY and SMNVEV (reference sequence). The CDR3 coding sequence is TGTGCCAGCAGTAAATACAGGGCCAACAATTCACCCCTCCACTTT. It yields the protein CASSKYRANNSPLHF.

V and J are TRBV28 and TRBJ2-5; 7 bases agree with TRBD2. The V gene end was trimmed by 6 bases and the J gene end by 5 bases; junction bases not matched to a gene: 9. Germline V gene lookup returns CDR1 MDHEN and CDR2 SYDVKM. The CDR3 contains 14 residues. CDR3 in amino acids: CASRAAGVGETQYF. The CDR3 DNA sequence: TGTGCCAGCAGAGCCGCGGGAGTAGGGGAGACCCAGTACTTC.

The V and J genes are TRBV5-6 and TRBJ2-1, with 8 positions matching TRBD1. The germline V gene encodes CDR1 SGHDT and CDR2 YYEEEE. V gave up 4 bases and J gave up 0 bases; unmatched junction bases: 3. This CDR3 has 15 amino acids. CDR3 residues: CASSPGGHSYNEQFF. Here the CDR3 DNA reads TGTGCCAGCAGCCCAGGGGGCCACTCCTACAATGAGCAGTTCTTC.

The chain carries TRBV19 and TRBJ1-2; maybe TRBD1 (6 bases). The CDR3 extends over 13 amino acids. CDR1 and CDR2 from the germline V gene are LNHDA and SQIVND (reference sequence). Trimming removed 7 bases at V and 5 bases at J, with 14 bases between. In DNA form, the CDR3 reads TGTGCCAGTAATACAGGGACCCTTTATGGCTACACCTTC. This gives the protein CASNTGTLYGYTF. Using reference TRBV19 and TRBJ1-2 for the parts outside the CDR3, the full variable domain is DGGITQSPKYLFRKEGQNVTLSCEQNLNHDAMYWYRQDPGQGLRLIYYSQIVNDFQKGDIAEGYSVSREKKESFPLTVTSAQKNPTAFYLCASNTGTLYGYTFGSGTRLTVV.

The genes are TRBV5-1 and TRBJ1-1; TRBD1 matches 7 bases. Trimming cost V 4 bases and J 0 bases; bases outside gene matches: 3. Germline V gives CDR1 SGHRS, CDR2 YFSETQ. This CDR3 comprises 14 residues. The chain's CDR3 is CASSHGTVNTEAFF. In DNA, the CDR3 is TGCGCCAGCAGCCACGGGACAGTGAACACTGAAGCTTTCTTT.

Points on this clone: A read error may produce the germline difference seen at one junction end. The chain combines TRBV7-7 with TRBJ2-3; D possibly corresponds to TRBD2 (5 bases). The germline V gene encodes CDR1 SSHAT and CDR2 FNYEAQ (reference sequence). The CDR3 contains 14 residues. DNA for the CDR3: TGTGCTAGCAGCCCAGAGCGGTCCACAGATACGCAGTATTTT. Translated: CASSPERSTDTQYF. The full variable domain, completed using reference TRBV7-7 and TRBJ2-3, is GAGVSQSPRYKVTKRGQDVTLRCDPISSHATLYWYQQALGQGPEFLTYFNYEAQPDKSGLPSDRFSAERPEGSISTLTIQRTEQRDSAMYRCASSPERSTDTQYFGPGTRLTVL.

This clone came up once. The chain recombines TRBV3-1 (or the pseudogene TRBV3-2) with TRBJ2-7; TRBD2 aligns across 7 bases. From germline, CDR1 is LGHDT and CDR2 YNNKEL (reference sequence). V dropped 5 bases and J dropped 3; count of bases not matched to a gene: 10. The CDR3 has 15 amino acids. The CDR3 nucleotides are TGTGCCAGCAGCGGGGCCTCGGAGCGGGGCTACGAGCAGTACTTC. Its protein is CASSGASERGYEQYF.

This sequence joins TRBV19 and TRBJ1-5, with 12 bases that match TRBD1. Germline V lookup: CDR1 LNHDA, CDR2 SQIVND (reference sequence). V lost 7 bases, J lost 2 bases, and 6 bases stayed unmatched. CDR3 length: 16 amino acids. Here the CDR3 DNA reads TGTGCCAGTACCCCCGGGACAGGGGGCCGCAATCAGCCCCAGCATTTT. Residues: CASTPGTGGRNQPQHF.

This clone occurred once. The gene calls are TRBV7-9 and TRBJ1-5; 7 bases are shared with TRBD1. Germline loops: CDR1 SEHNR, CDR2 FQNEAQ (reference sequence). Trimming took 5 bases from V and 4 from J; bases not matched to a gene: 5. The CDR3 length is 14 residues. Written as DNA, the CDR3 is TGTGCCAGCAGCCAAGGACAGGCTAATCAGCCCCAGCATTTT. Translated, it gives CASSQGQANQPQHF.

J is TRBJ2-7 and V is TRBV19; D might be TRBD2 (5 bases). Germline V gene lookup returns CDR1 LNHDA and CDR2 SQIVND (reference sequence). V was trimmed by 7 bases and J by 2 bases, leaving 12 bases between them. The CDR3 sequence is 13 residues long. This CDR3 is CASTTPGAYEQYF. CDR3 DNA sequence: TGTGCCAGTACCACCCCCGGGGCCTACGAGCAGTACTTC.